This T cell receptor (beta chain) appears in the sequencing data of a study of T cells in Graves' hyperthyroidism and ophthalmopathy. Germline-derived CDR1 and CDR2 are ENHRY and SYGVKD. The length of the CDR3 is 13 residues. V lost 6 bases to trimming and J lost 5 bases; unmatched junction nucleotides: 3. Regions amplified from RNA transcripts were the TCR beta CDR3 regions. With the HTBI primer set, the TCR CDR3 went through a first round of RT-PCR. TCRdb called the multiplex PCR reads again in MiXCR, with one record for every CDR3 protein. Seen here are roughly 700,000 distinct CDR3 sequences, 30% to 40% observed once, and the top ten hold approximately 31%. Patients aged 18 to 65 had newly diagnosed hyperthyroidism that had lasted under 2 months. Exclusion of a patient resulted from uncontrolled infection, other autoimmune disease, pregnancy or lactation. Thyroid ultrasound, orbital computed tomography, clinical symptoms, and serum thyroxine and TRAb underpinned diagnoses.

The table lists this clonotype with many counts. The specimen sequenced was blood. The sequence derives from a woman between 40 and 55 years old with Graves' hyperthyroidism. The V gene is TRBV10-3, the J gene TRBJ2-7, with 11 bases fitting TRBD1. CDR3 protein: CAIRGQGDNEQYF. In nucleotides, the CDR3 is TGTGCCATCAGGGGACAGGGGGACAACGAGCAGTACTTC.